The 30 T cell receptor beta chains reported below all come from one sample, sequenced in a study of blood T cell repertoires in COVID-19. Generated by immunoSEQ multiplex PCR, the TCRdb table keeps only in-frame clones and is missing some. The sample includes about 350,000 clones, 86% of them seen just once. Input material: peripheral blood. The receptors were sampled from a woman aged 60-70 years with COVID-19, enrolled during active disease.

The CDR3 reads CASSPPAQGAYNEQFF. Here the CDR3 DNA reads TGTGCCAGCTCACCACCCGCACAGGGGGCCTACAATGAGCAGTTCTTC. V is TRBV18 and J is TRBJ2-1, with TRBD1 matching 8 bases. The CDR3 runs 16 residues. Per the germline V gene, CDR1 is KGHSH and CDR2 is LQKENI. V was clipped by 0 bases and J by 2 bases; unmatched bases: 3.

Here the CDR3 reads CSVDGPGYEQYF. CDR3 DNA: TGCAGCGTTGACGGTCCGGGCTACGAGCAGTACTTC. The chain couples TRBV29-1 to TRBJ2-7; D gene uncertain. CDR3 size: 12 residues. From germline, CDR1 is SQVTM and CDR2 ANQGSEA. Trimming cost V 3 bases and J 3 bases, with 9 bases left between them.

The chain uses TRBV6-5 and TRBJ1-1, with TRBD1 matching 7 bases. The CDR3 is made up of 12 amino acids. V lost 0 bases to trimming and J lost 11 bases; unmatched junction nucleotides: 3. Germline V lookup: CDR1 MNHEY, CDR2 SVGAGI. The CDR3 nucleotides are TGTGCCAGCAGTTACTCGCAGGGGGATGCTTTCTTT. This translates into CASSYSQGDAFF.

The chain joins TRBV6-4 to TRBJ2-7; 13 bases agree with TRBD2. The CDR3 is 22 residues long. The ends lost 0 bases at V and 4 bases at J; junction bases unmatched: 21. The V gene's germline CDR1 is MRHNA and CDR2 SNTAGT. The CDR3 protein is CASSDSKDILAGGPRSPYEQYF. CDR3 nucleotide sequence: TGTGCCAGCAGTGACTCGAAGGATATACTAGCGGGGGGGCCACGGAGTCCTTACGAGCAGTACTTC.

This clone was seen more than once but under ten times. The genes are TRBV9 and TRBJ1-3; D gene unclear. CDR1 SGDLS and CDR2 YYNGEE come from the germline V gene. This CDR3 comprises 17 residues. V lost 0 bases and J 0 bases, leaving 13 bases between the germline ends. The CDR3 nucleotides read TGTGCCAGCAGCGTAGAGGAGGTTTACTCCTCTGGAAACACCATATATTTT. It is translated as CASSVEEVYSSGNTIYF.

V usage is TRBV3-1 (or the pseudogene TRBV3-2) and J usage is TRBJ2-5; TRBD1 might be the D (6 bases). V lost 8 bases and J 7 bases, leaving 11 bases between the germline ends. The CDR3 length is 11 residues. The germline V gene has CDR1 LGHDT and CDR2 YNNKEL (reference sequence). In nucleotides, the CDR3 is TGTGCCAGCCCGGAACAGGGGACCCAGTACTTC. Translating gives CASPEQGTQYF.

This rearrangement joins TRBV12-2 to TRBJ2-5; the table's D call, TRBD1, has no DNA check behind it. TRBV12-2 is flagged as a pseudogene. The CDR3 has 16 residues. CDR3 sequence (DNA): TGTGCAAGTCGCTTAGCGGACAGGGGGCGAGGAGAGACCCAGTACTTC. Protein sequence: CASRLADRGRGETQYF.

This clone was found a few times. The chain recombines TRBV9 with TRBJ1-1; D gene ambiguous. Trimming cost V 4 bases and J 2 bases, with 15 bases left between them. Germline CDR1 reads SGDLS; CDR2 reads YYNGEE. This CDR3 comprises 15 residues. The CDR3 sequence is CASSLEGRSNTEAFF. CDR3 DNA: TGTGCCAGCAGCCTTGAGGGCAGGAGTAACACTGAAGCTTTCTTT.

V and J are TRBV11-2 and TRBJ2-7; tentatively, D is TRBD2 (6 bases). V was clipped by 5 bases and J by 4 bases, with 15 bases between them. Germline V lookup: CDR1 SGHAT, CDR2 FQNNGV. The CDR3 has 14 amino acids. CDR3 sequence reads: CASSPRLELYEQYF. The DNA for the CDR3 is TGTGCCAGCAGCCCTCGACTAGAGCTGTACGAGCAGTACTTC.

The chain links TRBV5-1 to TRBJ1-6; TRBD1 aligns across 12 bases. V lost 7 bases and J lost 7; bases outside the gene matches: 12. The CDR3 consists of 17 residues. Germline loops: CDR1 SGHRS, CDR2 YFSETQ. The CDR3 region has the DNA TGCGCCAGCGGGACCGGGGGACAGGGGGCTAAGAATTCACCCCTCCACTTT. It is translated as CASGTGGQGAKNSPLHF.

The genes are TRBV2 and TRBJ2-4; a weak D match, TRBD1 (6 bases). In germline, CDR1 is SNHLY, CDR2 FYNNEI. Deletions cut 9 bases from V and 0 bases from J, with 9 bases between. The CDR3 is 13 amino acids. In DNA form, the CDR3 reads TGTGCCAGTACAGGGCTAGCCAAAAACATTCAGTACTTC. This codes for CASTGLAKNIQYF.

The V and J genes are TRBV11-3 and TRBJ2-6; the D gene is possibly TRBD2 (5 bases). The CDR3 contains 18 residues. Looked up from germline, CDR1 is SGHNT and CDR2 is YENEEA. Trimming shortened V by 2 bases and J by 0 bases, and 14 bases separated the two germline ends. CDR3: CASSLMSLGSSGANVLTF. The CDR3 DNA reads as TGTGCCAGCAGCTTAATGTCCCTAGGGAGCTCTGGGGCCAACGTCCTGACTTTC. Full variable domain (missing parts from reference TRBV11-3 and TRBJ2-6): EAGVVQSPRYKIIEKKQPVAFWCNPISGHNTLYWYLQNLGQGPELLIRYENEEAVDDSQLPKDRFSAERLKGVDSTLKIQPAELGDSAVYLCASSLMSLGSSGANVLTFGAGSRLTVL.

The rearrangement joins TRBV3-1 (or the pseudogene TRBV3-2) to TRBJ1-2; 10 bases align to TRBD1. The germline gives CDR1 LGHDT, CDR2 YNNKEL (reference sequence). The J segment lost 8 bases and the V segment lost 5 bases, leaving 8 bases of the junction unmatched. The CDR3 extends over 14 amino acids. DNA of the CDR3: TGTGCCAGCAGCTATGACAGGGGGCGAGGGGGCTACACCTTC. Encoded protein: CASSYDRGRGGYTF.

V usage is TRBV2 and J usage is TRBJ1-1, with D tentatively TRBD1 (5 bases). In germline, CDR1 is SNHLY, CDR2 FYNNEI. The germline V and J ends were trimmed by 6 bases and 4 bases, with 15 bases remaining between them. The CDR3 length is 14 residues. DNA of the CDR3: TGTGCCAGCAGGGTGGGGGGAGCGGGCACTGAAGCTTTCTTT. Encoded protein: CASRVGGAGTEAFF.

This clone was detected only a few times. CDR3 sequence (DNA): TGTGCCAGCAGTTACTCAGGGGACAGTACTGGAAACACCATATATTTT. Encoded protein: CASSYSGDSTGNTIYF. This chain joins TRBV6-5 and TRBJ1-3; 7 bases agree with TRBD1. V dropped 0 bases and J dropped 2; count of bases not matched to a gene: 4. The CDR3 runs 16 residues. Germline V lookup: CDR1 MNHEY, CDR2 SVGAGI.

The V call is TRBV6-6, the J call TRBJ1-1; 8 bases line up with TRBD1. Germline lookup yields CDR1 MNHNY and CDR2 SVGAGI (reference sequence). Trimming removed 10 bases from V and 1 base from J; junction bases left unmatched: 5. The CDR3 runs 13 residues. The CDR3 DNA reads as TGTGCCATTACGGACAGGGCGAACACTGAAGCTTTCTTT. This gives the protein CAITDRANTEAFF.

Ten or more counts support this clone. V gene TRBV12-3 or TRBV12-4 combines with J gene TRBJ1-2; 7 bases are a match to TRBD1. This CDR3 is built from 13 residues. J lost 8 bases, V lost 2 bases, and 5 bases had no gene match. This CDR3 reads CASSLTQGGGYTF. As DNA, the CDR3 is TGTGCCAGCAGTTTAACCCAGGGGGGCGGCTACACCTTC.

The rearrangement joins TRBV3-1 (or the pseudogene TRBV3-2) to TRBJ1-1, with 10 bases identical to TRBD1. From germline, CDR1 is LGHDT and CDR2 YNNKEL (reference sequence). The V and J ends lost 4 bases and 7 bases, in that order; junction bases with no gene match: 9. The CDR3 covers 15 residues. The CDR3, as DNA: TGTGCCAGCAGCCTCTGGACAGGGGGAAGGGGTGAAGCTTTCTTT. Amino acids: CASSLWTGGRGEAFF.

V gene TRBV5-1 combines with J gene TRBJ2-5; D perhaps matches TRBD1 (5 bases). V was trimmed by 3 bases and J by 3 bases, leaving 15 bases between them. The germline V gene encodes CDR1 SGHRS and CDR2 YFSETQ. This CDR3 region has 15 residues. DNA of the CDR3: TGCGCCAGCAGCTCCCTCTGGGGCAGGGAAGAGACCCAGTACTTC. It is translated as CASSSLWGREETQYF.

This clone appeared a single time. The rearrangement joins TRBV7-7 to TRBJ2-1, with no clear D. V was shortened by 1 base and J by 3 bases, with 4 bases between the two germline ends. The germline CDR1 and CDR2 sequences are SSHAT and FNYEAQ (reference sequence). The CDR3 contains 13 residues. CDR3 sequence (DNA): TGTGCCAGCAGCTTAGACAGCTACAATGAGCAGTTCTTC. It codes for CASSLDSYNEQFF.

The chain employs TRBV19 and TRBJ1-2; D unresolved. The CDR3 has 14 amino acids. The V gene lost 3 bases and the J gene lost 8 bases, with 16 bases spanning the gap. The germline CDR1 and CDR2 sequences are LNHDA and SQIVND (reference sequence). The CDR3: CASSILLGRSGYTF. CDR3 bases: TGTGCCAGTAGTATTCTTCTGGGGAGGAGCGGCTACACCTTC.

The genes are TRBV6-6 and TRBJ1-2; 9 bases align to TRBD1. Looked up from germline, CDR1 is MNHNY and CDR2 is SVGAGI (reference sequence). Trimming took 5 bases from V and 1 from J; bases not matched to a gene: 5. There are 15 residues in the CDR3. This CDR3 is CASSRSGQGNYGYTF. CDR3 nucleotide sequence: TGTGCCAGCAGTCGATCGGGACAGGGTAACTATGGCTACACCTTC.

The chain joins TRBV25-1 to TRBJ2-5; 10 nucleotides agree with TRBD1. The ends lost 7 bases at V and 2 bases at J; junction bases unmatched: 4. The CDR3 consists of 14 residues. The V gene's germline CDR1 is MGHDK and CDR2 SYGVNS. The CDR3 DNA sequence: TGTGCCAGCACGACAGGGGGCAGTCAAGAGACCCAGTACTTC. Encoded protein: CASTTGGSQETQYF.

The chain couples TRBV27 to TRBJ1-6; 10 bases map to TRBD1. There are 14 residues in the CDR3. Germline loops: CDR1 MNHEY, CDR2 SMNVEV (reference sequence). V trimming: 5 bases; J trimming: 10 bases; junction bases outside the gene matches: 5. CDR3 DNA: TGTGCCAGCAGTCAGACAGGGGGCGGATCACCCCTCCACTTT. Its protein is CASSQTGGGSPLHF.

This chain joins TRBV5-6 and TRBJ2-1; the D gene is possibly TRBD1 (5 bases). CDR1 SGHDT and CDR2 YYEEEE come from the germline V gene. Trimming removed 1 base from V and 9 bases from J, with 8 bases in between. This CDR3 contains 12 residues. The CDR3 protein is CASSLIQGEQFF. The CDR3 nucleotides read TGTGCCAGCAGCTTGATCCAGGGTGAGCAGTTCTTC.

The genes are TRBV12-3 or TRBV12-4 and TRBJ1-2; TRBD1 might be the D (5 bases). CDR3 length equals 13 residues. With 6 bases removed from V and 4 bases from J, the gap between germline ends came to 12 bases. This CDR3 reads CASSLREGYGYTF. As DNA, the CDR3 is TGTGCCAGCAGCCTCAGGGAGGGCTATGGCTACACCTTC.

The chain couples TRBV5-1 to TRBJ1-1; D uncertain. Germline-derived CDR1 and CDR2 are SGHRS and YFSETQ. The CDR3 sequence is 14 residues long. V was cut by 6 bases and J by 0 bases, with 12 bases left in between. The CDR3 sequence: CASTSSHMNTEAFF. As DNA, the CDR3 is TGCGCCAGCACCTCCTCCCACATGAACACTGAAGCTTTCTTT.

The chain has TRBV19 and TRBJ1-5; D not certain. V lost 8 bases, J lost 0 bases, and 11 bases lay in between. The CDR3 runs 14 residues. From germline, CDR1 is LNHDA and CDR2 SQIVND (reference sequence). CDR3 DNA sequence: TGTGCCAGTGTCCTAGGCAATAGCAATCAGCCCCAGCATTTT. It specifies CASVLGNSNQPQHF.

The chain links TRBV4-3 to TRBJ2-7; no clear D. The germline V gene has CDR1 LGHNA and CDR2 YSLEER. V gave up 4 bases and J gave up 0 bases, with 10 bases separating them. CDR3 length: 14 residues. The CDR3 nucleotides read TGCGCCAGCAGCCTCGAAGCGAGCTCCTACGAGCAGTACTTC. Translating gives CASSLEASSYEQYF.

V usage is TRBV25-1 and J usage is TRBJ2-4; no clear D gene. V shed 4 bases and J shed 0 bases, with 7 bases lying between them. The CDR3 extends over 14 amino acids. Per the germline V gene, CDR1 is MGHDK and CDR2 is SYGVNS. CDR3 bases: TGTGCCAGCAGTGGAAACTTAGCCAAAAACATTCAGTACTTC. It specifies CASSGNLAKNIQYF. Together with reference TRBV25-1 and TRBJ2-4, the CDR3 gives the full variable domain: EADIYQTPRYLVIGTGKKITLECSQTMGHDKMYWYQQDPGMELHLIHYSYGVNSTEKGDLSSESTVSRIRTEHFPLTLESARPSHTSQYLCASSGNLAKNIQYFGAGTRLSVL.